Sequencing of this T cell receptor (beta chain) was carried out in a study of cytomegalovirus exposure and HLA in healthy donors. Study-wide findings and caveats: Cytomegalovirus association was assigned to around 150 TCR beta chains.

In regard to this clone: As yet, its antigen is unknown.

The PCR was carried out with 60 Vbeta primers and 13 Jbeta primers. Data came from immunoSEQ multiplex PCR; TCRdb stores just in-frame clones and leaves some out. Recorded for this sample: tens of thousands of clones. Unmatched junction bases numbered 10, after V lost 4 bases and J lost 4 bases. The CDR3 is made up of 15 amino acids. Germline V lookup: CDR1 GTSNPN, CDR2 SVGIG (reference sequence). This clonotype was sampled from a male donor in good health and CMV-seropositive. The J gene is TRBJ2-3, the V gene TRBV30, with TRBD1 matching 8 bases. Sample: PBMCs. CDR3 DNA sequence: TGTGCCTGGACCAGAGGGACAGGCGAATCAGATACGCAGTATTTT. Protein sequence: CAWTRGTGESDTQYF.